The subject of this entry is one TCR beta chain. This specimen comes from a study of blood T cell repertoires in COVID-19. Study overall: Material from acute and convalescent COVID-19 was sourced from the United States, Italy and Spain. T cells, B-cell-depleted T cells, or PBMCs provided the cDNA or gDNA that served as material.

From germline, CDR1 is SQVTM and CDR2 ANQGSEA. This CDR3 has 13 residues. V was pared by 3 bases and J by 6 bases, with 5 bases of the junction left unmatched. Study processing details: For nucleated cells, counts were estimated from reference gene primer amplification. Here immunoSEQ multiplex PCR was the method, and the copy in TCRdb shows in-frame clones only, minus some. For V, J and clone size, that table is used; D and trimming come from the DNA. This sample has under 300,000 clones, with 83% found just once. This rearrangement joins TRBV29-1 to TRBJ2-1, with 7 bases lining up with TRBD1. Sequenced sample: peripheral blood. The clonotype was recovered from a human donor in a cohort sampled during active COVID-19. The CDR3, as DNA: TGCAGCGTTGATAGACAGGGTGTCAATGAGCAGTTCTTC. Encoded protein: CSVDRQGVNEQFF.